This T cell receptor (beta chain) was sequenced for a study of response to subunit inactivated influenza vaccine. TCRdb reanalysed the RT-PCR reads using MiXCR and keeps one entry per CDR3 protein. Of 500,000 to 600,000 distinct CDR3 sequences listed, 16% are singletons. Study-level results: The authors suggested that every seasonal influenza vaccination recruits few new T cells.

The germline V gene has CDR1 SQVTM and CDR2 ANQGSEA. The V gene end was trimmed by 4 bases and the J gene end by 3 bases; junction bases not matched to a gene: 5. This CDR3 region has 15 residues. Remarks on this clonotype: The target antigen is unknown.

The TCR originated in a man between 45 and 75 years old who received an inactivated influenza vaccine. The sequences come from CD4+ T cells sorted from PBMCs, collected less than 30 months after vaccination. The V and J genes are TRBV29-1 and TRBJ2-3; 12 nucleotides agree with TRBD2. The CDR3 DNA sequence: TGCAGCGTTGCCCCTAGCGGGAGGGGGACAGATACGCAGTATTTT. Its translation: CSVAPSGRGTDTQYF.